The TCR beta chain under discussion was sequenced for a study of blood T cell repertoires in COVID-19. Study-wide context: The cDNA or gDNA used as material had been derived from T cells, B-cell-depleted T cells, or PBMCs.

Clones were read by immunoSEQ multiplex PCR, and TCRdb kept only the in-frame ones, dropping some. In the table there are roughly 45,000 clones, about nine tenths of which are singletons. Per the germline V gene, CDR1 is MNHEY and CDR2 is SMNVEV (reference sequence). The length of the CDR3 is 15 residues. The junction had 13 bases not matched to a gene; V was cut back by 4 bases and J by 8 bases. The clonotype originates from a man aged 55-75 years with active COVID-19. This chain connects TRBV27 to TRBJ1-2, with TRBD1 identical over 7 bases. The source material was peripheral blood. CDR3 in DNA: TGTGCCAGCAGTTCCCCGACAGGGAGATTAGGGGGCTACACCTTC. It is translated as CASSSPTGRLGGYTF.